This TCR beta chain was retrieved from a study of shared clonotypes between healthy human individuals. Study outcomes and limitations: Sample collection involved blood only; tissue repertoires are likely different.

Donors had no recently reported acute infections or vaccinations and were HIV-negative. CD8 memory comprised CD45RO+ plus CCR7-negative CD45RA+ TemRA cells. The protocol was immunoSEQ multiplex PCR, while the TCRdb copy is restricted to in-frame clones and leaves out a portion. There are roughly 700,000 clones in the sample; 90% occur only once, and 30% to 40% lies in the top ten. In the case of this clone: No antigen is known for it.

The V gene lost 6 bases and the J gene lost 7 bases, with 16 bases spanning the gap. The germline gives CDR1 MNHEY, CDR2 SMNVEV (reference sequence). The CDR3 runs to 14 residues. The chain employs TRBV27 and TRBJ2-1, with a weak D call TRBD1 (6 bases). The receptor comes from a man between 18 and 29 years old in good health. Some clones in this sample may be carry-over from other donors' samples. The material sequenced was memory CD8+ T cells from PBMCs. Documented subset: CD45RO+ cells pooled with CCR7-negative TemRA cells. CDR3 loop: CASRESGQRNEQFF. DNA of the CDR3: TGTGCCAGCAGGGAGAGTGGACAGAGAAATGAGCAGTTCTTC.